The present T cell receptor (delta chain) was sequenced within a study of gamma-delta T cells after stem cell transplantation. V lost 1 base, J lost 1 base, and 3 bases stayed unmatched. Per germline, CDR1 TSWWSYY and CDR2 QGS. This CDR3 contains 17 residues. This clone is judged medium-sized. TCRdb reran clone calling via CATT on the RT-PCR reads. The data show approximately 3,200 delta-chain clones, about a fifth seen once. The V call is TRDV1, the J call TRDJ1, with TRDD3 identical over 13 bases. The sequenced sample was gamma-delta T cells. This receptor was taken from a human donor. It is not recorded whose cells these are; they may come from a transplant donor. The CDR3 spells CALGEPTGGYATDKLIF. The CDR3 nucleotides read TGTGCTCTTGGGGAACCTACTGGGGGATACGCCACCGATAAACTCATCTTT.